Described below is a single TCR beta chain sequence and its context. Antigen specificity is unknown. Germline V gene sequence: CDR1 SGHDN, CDR2 FVKESK. Between the trimmed V and J ends, which lost 0 bases and 5 bases, there was a span of 8 bases. This CDR3 is 13 amino acids long. The data were taken from a study of regulatory T cells in long-lasting Graves disease. Documented time point: newly diagnosed GD, antithyroid drugs for less than 3 months. With RNA extracted from PBMCs as input, the TCR library was made. Graves' disease diagnoses followed American Thyroid Association guidelines. Building of the TCR beta libraries involved iRepertoire HTBI primers and Arm-PCR of CDR3 regions. In TCRdb, the multiplex PCR reads were re-called with MiXCR into one record per CDR3 protein. Of 350,000 to 500,000 distinct CDR3 sequences detected, 14% appear once; the ten largest clones hold around a sixth. Findings and limits, study-wide: In persistent patients, shared public clonotypes (2,741) outnumbered those in new patients (nearly 1,000).

In addition, the sample was reused for a study of T cells in Graves' hyperthyroidism and ophthalmopathy. That publication notes: Patients showing uncontrolled infection, other autoimmune disease, pregnancy or lactation were ineligible. Most expanded thyroid clonotypes above 0.001 recurred in blood.

The clonotype comes from a woman in her fifties or sixties with Graves disease. Sequences were derived from peripheral blood mononuclear cells (PBMCs), sampled at new diagnosis, from a patient treated with antithyroid drugs. V is TRBV14 and J is TRBJ2-7; D gene unclear. The chain's CDR3 is CASSQEAVDEQYF. CDR3 coding DNA: TGTGCCAGCAGCCAAGAGGCCGTGGACGAGCAGTACTTC. Using reference TRBV14 and TRBJ2-7 for the parts outside the CDR3, the full variable domain is EAGVTQFPSHSVIEKGQTVTLRCDPISGHDNLYWYRRVMGKEIKFLLHFVKESKQDESGMPNNRFLAERTGGTYSTLKVQPAELEDSGVYFCASSQEAVDEQYFGPGTRLTVT.